This TCR beta chain was found in a study of technical replicates of blood from several donors. This clone has a single count. Sequencing used immunoSEQ multiplex PCR; TCRdb keeps in-frame clones, though not all of them. The sample consists of just over 95,000 clones, 85% to 95% of them appearing once. With 0 bases removed from V and 4 bases from J, the gap between germline ends came to 2 bases. Germline lookup yields CDR1 SGHRS and CDR2 YFSETQ. This CDR3 spans 11 amino acids. The specimen sequenced was T cells isolated from PBMCs. J is TRBJ2-7 and V is TRBV5-1; D remains ambiguous. The clonotype was recovered from a human donor in good health. CDR3 DNA sequence: TGCGCCAGCAGCTTGGCGTACGAGCAGTACTTC. Translated, it gives CASSLAYEQYF.